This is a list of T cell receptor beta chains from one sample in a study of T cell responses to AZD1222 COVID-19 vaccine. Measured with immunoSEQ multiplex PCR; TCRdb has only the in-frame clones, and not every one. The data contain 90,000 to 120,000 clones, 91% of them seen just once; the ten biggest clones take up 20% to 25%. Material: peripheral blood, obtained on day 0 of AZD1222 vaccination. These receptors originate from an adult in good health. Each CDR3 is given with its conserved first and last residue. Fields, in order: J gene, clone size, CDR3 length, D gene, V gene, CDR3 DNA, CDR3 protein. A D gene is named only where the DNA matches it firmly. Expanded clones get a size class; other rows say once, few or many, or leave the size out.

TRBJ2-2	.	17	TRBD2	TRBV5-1	TGCGCCAGCAGCCCGAGAACTAGCGGGGGACGGGGCGGGGAGCTGTTTTTT	CASSPRTSGGRGGELFF
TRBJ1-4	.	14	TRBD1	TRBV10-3	TGTGCCATCAGGGGGACAGAAAAGGATGAAAAACTGTTTTTT	CAIRGTEKDEKLFF
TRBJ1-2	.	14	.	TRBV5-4	TGTGCCAGCAGCTCCAGACAGGAGCTTCTTGGCTACACCTTC	CASSSRQELLGYTF
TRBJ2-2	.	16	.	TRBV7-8	TGTGCCAGCAGCCCGTTCACGCTGTTGCACACCGGGGAGCTGTTTTTT	CASSPFTLLHTGELFF
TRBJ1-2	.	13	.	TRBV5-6	TGTGCCAGCAGCGAGAACCATAACTATGGCTACACCTTC	CASSENHNYGYTF
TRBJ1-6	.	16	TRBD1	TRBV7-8	TGTGCCAGCAGCTTAGCTCAGGGGGGCATAAAGTCACCCCTCCACTTT	CASSLAQGGIKSPLHF
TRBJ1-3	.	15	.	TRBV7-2	TGTGCCAGCAGCCCACAGATAACCTCTGGAAACACCATATATTTT	CASSPQITSGNTIYF
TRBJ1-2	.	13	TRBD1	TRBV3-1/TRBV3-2	TGTGCCAGCAGTTCCGGGACAGCCTATGGCTACACCTTC	CASSSGTAYGYTF
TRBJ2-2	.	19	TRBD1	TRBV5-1	TGCGCCAGCAGCGTGACCAGGGGGCTTTCTTCATTTAACACCGGGGAGCTGTTTTTT	CASSVTRGLSSFNTGELFF
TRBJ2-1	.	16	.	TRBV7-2	TGTGCCAGCAGCTTCTCGCCGACAGGAGGTTACAATGAGCAGTTCTTC	CASSFSPTGGYNEQFF
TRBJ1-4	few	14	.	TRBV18	TGTGCCAGCTCACCCCCGGACGGGCTCGAAAAACTGTTTTTT	CASSPPDGLEKLFF
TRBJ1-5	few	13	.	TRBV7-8	TGTGCCAGCGGGCCGGGGGCCGGTCAGCCCCAGCATTTT	CASGPGAGQPQHF
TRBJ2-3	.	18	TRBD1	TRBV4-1	TGCGCCAGCAGCACGATAAGGGGGACAGGGGGATCCACAGATACGCAGTATTTT	CASSTIRGTGGSTDTQYF
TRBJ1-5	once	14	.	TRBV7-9	TGTGCCAGCAGCTCGGACAGTTCCAATCAGCCCCAGCATTTT	CASSSDSSNQPQHF
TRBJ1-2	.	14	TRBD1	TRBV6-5	TGTGCCAGCAGTTCGACAGGGGGCCGGGATGGCTACACCTTC	CASSSTGGRDGYTF
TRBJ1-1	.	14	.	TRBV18	TGTGCCAGCTCACCACCACAGGGAGATTTTCGCGCTTTCTTT	CASSPPQGDFRAFF
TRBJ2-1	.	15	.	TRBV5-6	TGTGCCAGCAGCTTGATAGGGAGCTCCTACAATGAGCAGTTCTTC	CASSLIGSSYNEQFF
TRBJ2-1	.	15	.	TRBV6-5	TGTGCCAGCATTGGGGGGTCCTTGTCCTACAATGAGCAGTTCTTC	CASIGGSLSYNEQFF
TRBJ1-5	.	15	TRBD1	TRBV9	TGTGCCAGCAGCGTAGACGGGGACAGTAGGCAGCCCCAGCATTTT	CASSVDGDSRQPQHF
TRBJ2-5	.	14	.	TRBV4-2	TGTGCCAGCAGCGCACGGACACAACAAGAGACCCAGTACTTC	CASSARTQQETQYF
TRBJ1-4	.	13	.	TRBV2	TGTGCCAGCACGGGATCAACTAATGAAAAACTGTTTTTT	CASTGSTNEKLFF
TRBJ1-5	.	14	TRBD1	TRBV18	TGTGCCAGCTCCCAGGGGGCGAGCAATCAGCCCCAGCATTTT	CASSQGASNQPQHF
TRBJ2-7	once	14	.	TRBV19	TGTGCCAGTAGTATGGGTAGGGGCTCCTACGAGCAGTACTTC	CASSMGRGSYEQYF
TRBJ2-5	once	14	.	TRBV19	TGTGCCAGTAGTTTAGGTCAGAACCAAGAGACCCAGTACTTC	CASSLGQNQETQYF
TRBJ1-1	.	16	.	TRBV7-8	TGTGCCAGCAGCTTATGGGTTACCATAATGAACACTGAAGCTTTCTTT	CASSLWVTIMNTEAFF
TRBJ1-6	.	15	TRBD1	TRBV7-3	TGTGCCAGCAGATACACCGGGACAGTCAATTCACCCCTCCACTTT	CASRYTGTVNSPLHF
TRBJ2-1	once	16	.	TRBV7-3	TGTGCCAGCAGCCCATCGAAGGGGACTCCCCGGGCTGAGCAGTTCTTC	CASSPSKGTPRAEQFF
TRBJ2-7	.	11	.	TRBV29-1	TGCAGCGTTAGTACAGACTACGAGCAGTACTTC	CSVSTDYEQYF
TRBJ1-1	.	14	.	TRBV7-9	TGTGCCAGCAGCTTAGTGGGGCAGCTCACTGAAGCTTTCTTT	CASSLVGQLTEAFF
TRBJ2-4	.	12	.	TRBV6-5	TGTGCCAGCATGTCAGGGAAAAACATTCAGTACTTC	CASMSGKNIQYF
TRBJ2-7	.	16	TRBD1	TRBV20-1	TGCAGTGCTAGTCTGGACAGGGGGCCTTTCTCCTACGAGCAGTACTTC	CSASLDRGPFSYEQYF
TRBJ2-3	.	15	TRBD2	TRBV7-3	TGTGCCAGCAGCTTAACAGGACTAGCGTCAGATACGCAGTATTTT	CASSLTGLASDTQYF
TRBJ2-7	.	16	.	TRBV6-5	TGTGCCAGCAGTTACCGAAGGTTCGGGGACTCCTACGAGCAGTACTTC	CASSYRRFGDSYEQYF
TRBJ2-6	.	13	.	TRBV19	TGTGCCTCTGGTCTCTCTGGGGCCAACGTCCTGACTTTC	CASGLSGANVLTF
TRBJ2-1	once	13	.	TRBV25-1	TGTGCCAGCAGTGAAGTGGTTACTGATGAGCAGTTCTTC	CASSEVVTDEQFF
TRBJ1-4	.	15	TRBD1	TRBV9	TGTGCCAGCAGCGTGGGAGGACAGGCTAATGAAAAACTGTTTTTT	CASSVGGQANEKLFF
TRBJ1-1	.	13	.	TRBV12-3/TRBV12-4	TGTGCCAGCACCCTGAGTGGACAGCCTGAAGCTTTCTTT	CASTLSGQPEAFF
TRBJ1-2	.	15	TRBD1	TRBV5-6	TGTGCCAGCAGCTCCTGGCGGACAGGTAGTTATGGCTACACCTTC	CASSSWRTGSYGYTF
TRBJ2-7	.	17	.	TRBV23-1	TGCGCCAGCAGTCAATGGGTTTGGGGGCTGAGCTCCTACGAGCAGTACTTC	CASSQWVWGLSSYEQYF
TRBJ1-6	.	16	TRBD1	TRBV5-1	TGCGCCAGCGGGGCGTCCGGGACAGGGGGTAATTCACCCCTCCACTTT	CASGASGTGGNSPLHF
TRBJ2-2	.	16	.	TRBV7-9	TGTGCCAGCAGCTTGGTCCGGGGAGCGAACACCGGGGAGCTGTTTTTT	CASSLVRGANTGELFF
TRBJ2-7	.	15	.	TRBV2	TGTGCCAGCAGTGTCTCGCGGGACAGTGCCTACGAGCAGTACTTC	CASSVSRDSAYEQYF
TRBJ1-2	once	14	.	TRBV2	TGTGCCAGCAGTGTTACCAAAGCTAACTATGGCTACACCTTC	CASSVTKANYGYTF
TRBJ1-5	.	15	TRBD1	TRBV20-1	TGCAGTGCTAGTCCCAGGACAGGAGGCAATCAGCCCCAGCATTTT	CSASPRTGGNQPQHF
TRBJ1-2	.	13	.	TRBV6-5	TGTGCCAGCAGCAAGTCGCCGAACTATGGCTACACCTTC	CASSKSPNYGYTF
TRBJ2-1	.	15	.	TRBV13	TGTGCCAGCAGCCCACGAGGGGGGGCCTGGGATGAGCAGTTCTTC	CASSPRGGAWDEQFF
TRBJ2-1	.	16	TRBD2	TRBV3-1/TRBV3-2	TGTGCCAGCAGCCGGCTGACTAGCGGGGTCTACAATGAGCAGTTCTTC	CASSRLTSGVYNEQFF
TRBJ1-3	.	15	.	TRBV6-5	TGTGCCAGCAGGGCGGGAGGGGGCTCTGGAAACACCATATATTTT	CASRAGGGSGNTIYF
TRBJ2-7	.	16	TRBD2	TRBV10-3	TGTGCCATCAGTGAGTCCTGGACTAGCGGGACCTACGAGCAGTACTTC	CAISESWTSGTYEQYF
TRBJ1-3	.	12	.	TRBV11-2	TGTGCCAGCAGCTCCCAGGGAAACACCATATATTTT	CASSSQGNTIYF
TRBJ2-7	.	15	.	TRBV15	TGTGCCACCAGCAGGGGACTTGATTCAACCTACGAGCAGTACTTC	CATSRGLDSTYEQYF
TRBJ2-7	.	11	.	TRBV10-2	TGCGCCAGCAGTCGGAACTACGAGCAGTACTTC	CASSRNYEQYF
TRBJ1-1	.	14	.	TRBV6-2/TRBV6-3	TGTGCCAGCAGTACCCAGGGATTTGACACTGAAGCTTTCTTT	CASSTQGFDTEAFF
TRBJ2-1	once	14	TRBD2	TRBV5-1	TGCGCCAGCAGCCTAAGGACTAGCGTCGCTGAGCAGTTCTTC	CASSLRTSVAEQFF
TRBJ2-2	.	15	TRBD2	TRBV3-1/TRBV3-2	TGTGCCAGCAGCCAAGGTGCGGGGGTTACCGGGGAGCTGTTTTTT	CASSQGAGVTGELFF
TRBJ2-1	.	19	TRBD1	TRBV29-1	TGCAGCGTTGAATTGAAAGGGGGCTCCATATCGTGGCAAAACAATGAGCAGTTCTTC	CSVELKGGSISWQNNEQFF
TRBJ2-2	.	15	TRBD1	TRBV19	TGTGCCAGTAGAACCGGGACAGGGAACACCGGGGAGCTGTTTTTT	CASRTGTGNTGELFF